This T cell receptor (beta chain) was sequenced for a study of identifying expanded T cells in peripheral blood. Overall study findings and caveats: Variance in clone template counts between approximately two-week samples significantly increased with total template count across all healthy donors.

As concerns this clone: Antigen specificity is unknown.

Generated by immunoSEQ multiplex PCR, the TCRdb table keeps only in-frame clones and is missing some. The sample contains 60,000 to 70,000 clones, around 83% of which appear only once. CDR1 is MGHDK and CDR2 is SYGVNS in the germline V gene. V gave up 5 bases and J gave up 2 bases; unmatched junction bases: 5. This CDR3 contains 15 residues. The specimen was blood. The chain carries TRBV25-1 and TRBJ2-2; 7 nucleotides line up with TRBD1. The TCR sequence derives from a person aged 18 to 75 in good health. CDR3 region: CASSKRTGNTGELFF. CDR3 sequence (DNA): TGTGCCAGCAGTAAACGGACAGGAAACACCGGGGAGCTGTTTTTT.